Listed here are 19 T cell receptor beta chains from one sample, sequenced in a study of blood T cell repertoires in COVID-19. Generated by immunoSEQ multiplex PCR, the TCRdb table keeps only in-frame clones and is missing some. In the table there are about 140,000 clones, 65% to 85% of which are singletons. Sequencing was performed on peripheral blood. The receptor set was obtained from a woman in her sixties with acute or convalescent COVID-19.

V usage is TRBV19 and J usage is TRBJ2-7; a weak D match, TRBD2 (6 bases). Germline V gene lookup returns CDR1 LNHDA and CDR2 SQIVND (reference sequence). The CDR3 runs 13 residues. V was pared by 7 bases and J by 7 bases, with 17 bases between. CDR3 in DNA: TGTGCCAGTAATTTCGGGGGTGGCCAGGAGCAGTACTTC. It specifies CASNFGGGQEQYF.

As to this clone: One end of the junction is discordant with germline, which a read error may explain. V is TRBV7-7 and J is TRBJ2-1, with TRBD2 matching over 9 bases. The CDR3 has 16 amino acids. From germline, CDR1 is SSHAT and CDR2 FNYEAQ (reference sequence). CDR3 amino acids: CASSHISGSSYNEQFF. Here the CDR3 DNA reads TGTGCTAGCAGTCATATTAGCGGGAGTTCCTACAATGAGCAGTTCTTC.

This clone showed up just a few times. The chain has TRBV5-4 and TRBJ2-2; no firm D call. The CDR3 spans 12 residues. Trimming pared 4 bases from V and 6 bases from J, leaving 7 bases between. Per germline, CDR1 SGHNT and CDR2 YYREEE (reference sequence). Here the CDR3 DNA reads TGTGCCAGCAGCCTCCTAGCCGGGGAGCTGTTTTTT. Its translation is CASSLLAGELFF.

This chain joins TRBV5-4 and TRBJ2-1, with 10 bases aligning to TRBD2. J was trimmed by 6 bases and V by 2 bases; bases with no gene match: 11. The CDR3 covers 17 residues. Germline V gene data show CDR1 as SGHNT and CDR2 as YYREEE (reference sequence). CDR3 bases: TGTGCCAGCAGCTTTGGCTTAGCGGGAGGTTTCAGCAATGAGCAGTTCTTC. It translates to CASSFGLAGGFSNEQFF.

In its sample, this clone was seen once. The V and J genes are TRBV28 and TRBJ2-2; possible D gene TRBD1, 6 bases. V lost 6 bases, J lost 2 bases, and 19 bases lay in between. The CDR3 extends over 17 amino acids. Germline V gene lookup returns CDR1 MDHEN and CDR2 SYDVKM. The CDR3 DNA sequence: TGTGCCAGCAGCTACCCCACAGGGCGGCATAACACCGGGGAGCTGTTTTTT. Translated: CASSYPTGRHNTGELFF. The full variable domain, rest sourced from reference TRBV28 and TRBJ2-2, is DVKVTQSSRYLVKRTGEKVFLECVQDMDHENMFWYRQDPGLGLRLIYFSYDVKMKEKGDIPEGYSVSREKKERFSLILESASTNQTSMYLCASSYPTGRHNTGELFFGEGSRLTVL.

The chain combines TRBV4-1 with TRBJ1-2, with D unresolved. The V end lost 4 bases, the J end lost 0 bases, and 15 bases lay between the germline ends. Germline CDR1 reads MGHRA; CDR2 reads YSYEKL. The CDR3 has 16 amino acids. The CDR3 is CASSLTRGAANYGYTF. CDR3 nucleotide sequence: TGCGCCAGCAGCCTTACGCGAGGAGCAGCTAACTATGGCTACACCTTC.

The chain recombines TRBV30 with TRBJ1-5; TRBD1 matches 8 bases. The CDR3 length is 13 residues. The junction had 4 bases not matched to a gene; V was cut back by 7 bases and J by 2 bases. Looked up from germline, CDR1 is GTSNPN and CDR2 is SVGIG (reference sequence). The chain's CDR3 is CASQQGGNQPQHF. CDR3 in DNA: TGTGCCTCCCAACAGGGGGGCAATCAGCCCCAGCATTTT.

This chain connects TRBV29-1 to TRBJ2-1, with 8 bases aligning to TRBD1. J gave up 0 bases and V 6 bases, and 4 bases lay outside the gene matches. The CDR3 runs 14 residues. Per germline, CDR1 SQVTM and CDR2 ANQGSEA. The CDR3 DNA reads as TGCAGCGTCACAGGGGGATCCTCCTACAATGAGCAGTTCTTC. Its protein product is CSVTGGSSYNEQFF.

This rearrangement joins TRBV20-1 to TRBJ2-1; weak D call: TRBD2 (6 bases). This CDR3 has 15 amino acids. Germline V gives CDR1 DFQATT, CDR2 SNEGSKA (reference sequence). Trimming cost V 3 bases and J 0 bases, with 12 bases left between them. The CDR3 protein is CSASRAGGSYNEQFF. CDR3 in DNA: TGCAGTGCTAGTAGAGCCGGGGGCTCCTACAATGAGCAGTTCTTC.

The chain has TRBV19 and TRBJ2-3, with D hard to call. Trimming removed 9 bases at V and 5 bases at J, with 12 bases between. The germline gives CDR1 LNHDA, CDR2 SQIVND (reference sequence). The CDR3 loop spans 12 amino acids. The CDR3 loop is CASSNARDTQYF. Written as DNA, the CDR3 is TGTGCCAGCTCAAATGCCAGAGATACGCAGTATTTT.

The J gene is TRBJ2-2, the V gene TRBV7-8; D is possibly TRBD2 (5 bases). V lost 5 bases to trimming and J lost 5 bases, with 15 bases between them. Germline CDR1 SGHVS, CDR2 FQNEAQ. There are 15 residues in the CDR3. CDR3 coding DNA: TGTGCCAGCAGCCTACTAGTTCGGGGTACCGGGGAGCTGTTTTTT. Amino acids: CASSLLVRGTGELFF.

The rearrangement links TRBV28 to TRBJ2-1, with 7 bases aligning to TRBD1. The CDR3 spans 13 residues. V gave up 5 bases and J gave up 9 bases; unmatched junction bases: 7. In germline, CDR1 is MDHEN, CDR2 SYDVKM. The CDR3 DNA follows: TGTGCCAGCAGTACGACAGGGTGGCTTGAGCAGTTCTTC. It yields the protein CASSTTGWLEQFF. The full variable domain, with the rest looked up from reference TRBV28 and TRBJ2-1, is DVKVTQSSRYLVKRTGEKVFLECVQDMDHENMFWYRQDPGLGLRLIYFSYDVKMKEKGDIPEGYSVSREKKERFSLILESASTNQTSMYLCASSTTGWLEQFFGPGTRLTVL.

V gene TRBV11-3 combines with J gene TRBJ2-3, with 11 positions matching TRBD2. CDR3 size: 14 residues. J lost 3 bases, V lost 5 bases, and 1 base had no gene match. Germline CDR1 SGHNT, CDR2 YENEEA. For the CDR3, the DNA is TGTGCCAGCAGCACTAGCGGGAGTACAGATACGCAGTATTTT. Its translation: CASSTSGSTDTQYF.

V gene TRBV5-6 combines with J gene TRBJ2-3; 9 nucleotides line up with TRBD1. V shed 3 bases and J 0 bases; nucleotides not matched to a gene: 8. Germline V gives CDR1 SGHDT, CDR2 YYEEEE. The CDR3 extends over 17 amino acids. The CDR3 here is CASSWETGGTSTDTQYF. In DNA, the CDR3 is TGTGCCAGCAGCTGGGAGACAGGGGGTACTAGCACAGATACGCAGTATTTT. The full variable domain, rest sourced from reference TRBV5-6 and TRBJ2-3, is DAGVTQSPTHLIKTRGQQVTLRCSPKSGHDTVSWYQQALGQGPQFIFQYYEEEERQRGNFPDRFSGHQFPNYSSELNVNALLLGDSALYLCASSWETGGTSTDTQYFGPGTRLTVL.

This chain links TRBV9 with TRBJ2-5; the D is unclear. CDR1 is SGDLS, CDR2 YYNGEE, per germline. Between the trimmed V and J ends, which lost 5 bases and 5 bases, there was a span of 13 bases. This CDR3 has 13 amino acids. DNA of the CDR3: TGTGCCAGCAGATCAAGACTTCGGGAGACCCAGTACTTC. Translating gives CASRSRLRETQYF.

The chain carries TRBV18 and TRBJ1-5; tentatively, D is TRBD1 (6 bases). This CDR3 spans 14 amino acids. V lost 3 bases to trimming and J lost 7 bases, with 13 bases between them. Germline V gene lookup returns CDR1 KGHSH and CDR2 LQKENI. The CDR3 is CASSPGGGQQPQHF. CDR3 in DNA: TGTGCCAGCTCACCTGGGGGTGGACAGCAGCCCCAGCATTTT.

This clone appeared a few times. V gene TRBV6-6 combines with J gene TRBJ2-7; TRBD2 matches at 7 bases. The CDR3 has 14 amino acids. With 6 bases clipped from V and 0 bases from J, the junction kept 5 bases outside the gene matches. The germline V gene has CDR1 MNHNY and CDR2 SVGAGI (reference sequence). The DNA of the CDR3 is TGTGCCAGCAGACTAAGCGGGAACTCCTACGAGCAGTACTTC. It codes for CASRLSGNSYEQYF.

The sample holds a few counts of this clone. The chain has TRBV11-2 and TRBJ1-1; 8 bases align to TRBD1. Losses at the gene ends were 3 bases for V and 0 bases for J; bases not matched to a gene: 3. Germline assignment: CDR1 SGHAT and CDR2 FQNNGV. This CDR3 has 15 amino acids. CDR3 DNA sequence: TGTGCCAGCAGCTTCCGACAGGGGCTGAACACTGAAGCTTTCTTT. This translates into CASSFRQGLNTEAFF.

This clone has a single count. This sequence joins TRBV5-6 and TRBJ1-1; a possible D gene is TRBD1 (5 bases). Germline CDR1 is SGHDT and CDR2 is YYEEEE. The CDR3 loop spans 13 amino acids. Trimming pared 2 bases from V and 10 bases from J, leaving 15 bases between. The CDR3 is CASSFASPGGAFF. In nucleotides, the CDR3 is TGTGCCAGCAGCTTTGCGAGCCCGGGGGGAGCTTTCTTT.